The T cell receptor (beta chain) under discussion was sequenced for a study of control samples from healthy donors and cancer patients. The protocol was immunoSEQ multiplex PCR, while the TCRdb copy is restricted to in-frame clones and leaves out a portion. This sample carries some 67,000 clones, 89% of them seen once, and the ten largest clones take under 20%. V was shortened by 2 bases and J by 3 bases, with 14 bases between the two germline ends. Germline-derived CDR1 and CDR2 are SGHTA and FQGNSA. The CDR3 has 17 amino acids. The source is a man in his 60s with lung cancer. The source material was PBMCs. This chain joins TRBV7-2 and TRBJ1-6; possibly TRBD1 for D (6 bases). This CDR3 reads CASSLIARGLYNSPLHF. CDR3 coding DNA: TGTGCCAGCAGCTTAATTGCTCGGGGGCTCTATAATTCACCCCTCCACTTT.